Presented here are 18 T cell receptor beta chains from one specimen sequenced in a study of spatial heterogeneity in lung cancer. Time point given: sample taken at primary tumor resection. The sequenced material consisted of unsorted whole RNA from tumor, nontumor lung or frozen PBMC. MiXCR, run by TCRdb on the 5' RACE reads, gives a single entry per CDR3 protein. The sample shows some 100,000 distinct CDR3 sequences, about 9.4% of them seen only once. Source: PBMCs, taken at surgery. These receptors were collected from a male donor with early-stage non-small cell lung cancer.

This chain links TRBV2 with TRBJ1-1, with D possibly being TRBD1 (6 bases). Per the germline V gene, CDR1 is SNHLY and CDR2 is FYNNEI. V gave up 3 bases and J gave up 3 bases, with 11 bases separating them. This CDR3 contains 14 residues. CDR3 loop: CASSERGIYTEAFF. In DNA form, the CDR3 reads TGTGCCAGCAGTGAGAGGGGGATATACACTGAAGCTTTCTTT.

In regard to this clonotype: One junction end does not reproduce the germline sequence, and a read error may be involved. J is TRBJ2-6 and V is TRBV5-1, with D possibly matching TRBD1 (5 bases). Germline lookup yields CDR1 SGHRS and CDR2 YFSETQ. This CDR3 is 16 amino acids long. CDR3 amino acids: CTSSLVAGTGANVLTF. In nucleotides, the CDR3 is TGCACCAGCAGCTTGGTGGCAGGGACTGGGGCCAACGTCCTGACTTTC.

This clonotype was seen only a few times. The rearrangement uses TRBV29-1 and TRBJ2-3; a possible D gene is TRBD1 (5 bases). The CDR3 has 15 amino acids. Trimming took 2 bases from V and 3 from J, leaving 15 bases between them. Germline assignment: CDR1 SQVTM and CDR2 ANQGSEA. DNA for the CDR3: TGCAGCGTTGAATCCGGCAGGGATAGGACAGATACGCAGTATTTT. Translating gives CSVESGRDRTDTQYF.

V is TRBV5-1 and J is TRBJ1-6; 7 bases agree with TRBD1. This CDR3 contains 14 residues. Trimming removed 1 base from V and 11 bases from J; junction bases left unmatched: 6. The germline gives CDR1 SGHRS, CDR2 YFSETQ. This CDR3 reads CASSLRQGETPLHF. The CDR3 nucleotides read TGCGCCAGCAGCTTGAGGCAGGGGGAGACACCCCTCCACTTT.

In this sample, this clonotype turned up a few times. The rearrangement links TRBV29-1 to TRBJ1-2; D is unclear. Germline CDR1 SQVTM, CDR2 ANQGSEA. V dropped 4 bases and J dropped 5 bases, with 8 bases sitting between them. CDR3 length: 11 amino acids. CDR3 residues: CSVGAGYGYTF. As DNA, the CDR3 is TGCAGCGTTGGGGCGGGGTATGGCTACACCTTC.

This clonotype has more than one count but fewer than ten. The chain uses TRBV7-3 and TRBJ2-5; 10 bases align to TRBD1. The trim removed 5 bases at V and 4 bases at J, leaving 7 bases unmatched. CDR3 length equals 15 residues. CDR1 and CDR2 (germline): SGHTA, FQGTGA. CDR3 sequence reads: CASSLGTGVRETQYF. The CDR3 DNA sequence: TGTGCCAGCAGCCTCGGGACAGGGGTGAGAGAGACCCAGTACTTC. The full variable domain, rest sourced from reference TRBV7-3 and TRBJ2-5, is GAGVSQTPSNKVTEKGKYVELRCDPISGHTALYWYRQSLGQGPEFLIYFQGTGAADDSGLPNDRFFAVRPEGSVSTLKIQRTERGDSAVYLCASSLGTGVRETQYFGPGTRLLVL.

This clonotype turned up a few times. This chain uses TRBV7-2 with TRBJ2-3; D remains ambiguous. The CDR3 runs 14 residues. V lost 0 bases and J 6 bases, leaving 10 bases between the germline ends. CDR1 is SGHTA, CDR2 FQGNSA, per germline. The CDR3 region is CASSLARPRDTQYF. For the CDR3, the DNA is TGTGCCAGCAGCTTAGCGCGCCCTAGGGATACGCAGTATTTT.

This clonotype was detected many times. The chain recombines TRBV4-3 with TRBJ2-3; no clear D. Germline values: CDR1 LGHNA, CDR2 YSLEER. V shed 9 bases and J shed 1 base, with 11 bases lying between them. CDR3 length equals 13 residues. The CDR3 DNA reads as TGCGCCAGTTCTATCGAGGGCACAGATACGCAGTATTTT. Amino acids: CASSIEGTDTQYF.

The table lists this clonotype with many counts. V usage is TRBV19 and J usage is TRBJ1-3; possibly TRBD1 for D (6 bases). The germline V gene encodes CDR1 LNHDA and CDR2 SQIVND (reference sequence). Trimming stripped 2 bases from V and 0 bases from J, with 8 bases between. The CDR3 is 15 residues long. The CDR3 DNA reads TGTGCCAGTAGTATACCGGACAGCTCTGGAAACACCATATATTTT. Amino acids: CASSIPDSSGNTIYF.

The rearrangement uses TRBV11-2 and TRBJ2-3, with TRBD2 matching over 11 bases. After removal of 3 bases from V and 10 bases from J, the junction contained 6 bases not matched to a gene. Germline values: CDR1 SGHAT, CDR2 FQNNGV. This CDR3 is 14 amino acids long. In DNA, the CDR3 is TGTGCCAGCAGCTTGTTAGCGGGAGGGACGGCGCAGTATTTT. Translating it yields CASSLLAGGTAQYF.

Comment on this clonotype: The junction shows a germline mismatch at one end, possibly a read error. The rearrangement joins TRBV7-9 to TRBJ2-3, with D unresolved. The germline gives CDR1 SEHNR, CDR2 FQNEAQ (reference sequence). CDR3 length: 12 amino acids. In nucleotides, the CDR3 is TGTGCCAGCAGCTTAGGCACAGATACGCGGTATTTT. Residues: CASSLGTDTRYF.

This clonotype came up many times. V is TRBV7-2 and J is TRBJ2-3, with D uncertain. Germline CDR1 SGHTA, CDR2 FQGNSA. CDR3 size: 14 residues. Trimming cost V 4 bases and J 0 bases, with 8 bases left between them. The CDR3 protein is CASSSRRSTDTQYF. The DNA of the CDR3 is TGTGCCAGCAGCTCCCGACGGAGCACAGATACGCAGTATTTT.

Many counts were recorded for this clonotype. The chain joins TRBV30 to TRBJ1-3; the D is unclear. V lost 4 bases, J lost 2 bases, and 9 bases lay in between. CDR3 size: 13 residues. The germline gives CDR1 GTSNPN, CDR2 SVGIG (reference sequence). CDR3 sequence (DNA): TGTGCCTGGACGGCCCTAGCTGGAAACACCATATATTTT. Its translation is CAWTALAGNTIYF. The full variable domain, rest sourced from reference TRBV30 and TRBJ1-3, is SQTIHQWPATLVQPVGSPLSLECTVEGTSNPNLYWYRQAAGRGLQLLFYSVGIGQISSEVPQNLSASRPQDRQFILSSKKLLLSDSGFYLCAWTALAGNTIYFGEGSWLTVV.

This clonotype has ten or more counts. The chain combines TRBV19 with TRBJ2-3, with 10 bases that match TRBD2. The CDR3 loop spans 15 amino acids. Germline V lookup: CDR1 LNHDA, CDR2 SQIVND (reference sequence). Germline trimming cut 2 bases from V and 5 bases from J; bases unmatched to any gene: 4. The CDR3 DNA sequence: TGTGCCAGTAGTATAAATCTAGCGGGAGAAGATACGCAGTATTTT. Residues: CASSINLAGEDTQYF.

Many counts were recorded for this clonotype. The rearrangement uses TRBV7-9 and TRBJ1-2; D possibly corresponds to TRBD1 (5 bases). CDR1 is SEHNR, CDR2 FQNEAQ, per germline (reference sequence). The CDR3 is made up of 17 amino acids. V lost 5 bases to trimming and J lost 4 bases, with 23 bases between them. CDR3 sequence reads: CASSLFTGRGVSYGYTF. The DNA of the CDR3 is TGTGCCAGCAGCCTTTTTACAGGTCGCGGAGTTAGCTATGGCTACACCTTC.

The V call is TRBV6-2 or TRBV6-3, the J call TRBJ2-2, with TRBD2 matching 9 bases. V gave up 2 bases and J gave up 8 bases; unmatched junction bases: 9. Germline loops: CDR1 MNHEY, CDR2 SVGEGT. The CDR3 has 16 residues. CDR3 in DNA: TGTGCCAGCAGTTACCCGGCGGGAGGGCCGATGGGGGAGCTGTTTTTT. This gives the protein CASSYPAGGPMGELFF.

This clonotype was counted many times. The rearrangement uses TRBV18 and TRBJ1-1, with 8 bases aligning to TRBD1. From germline, CDR1 is KGHSH and CDR2 LQKENI. This CDR3 has 11 residues. V dropped 4 bases and J dropped 11; count of bases not matched to a gene: 3. CDR3 DNA sequence: TGTGCCAGCTCACAGACAGGGGAGGCTTTCTTT. Its translation is CASSQTGEAFF.

This clonotype has only a few counts. This chain links TRBV7-9 with TRBJ2-1, with 7 positions matching TRBD1. Germline CDR1 is SEHNR and CDR2 is FQNEAQ (reference sequence). The length of the CDR3 is 15 residues. Trimming removed 5 bases from V and 8 bases from J; junction bases left unmatched: 12. CDR3 bases: TGTGCCAGCAGCACTCGGACAGGCTTAAGCGATGAGCAGTTCTTC. It yields the protein CASSTRTGLSDEQFF. Looking up the rest from reference TRBV7-9 and TRBJ2-1 gives the full variable domain: DTGVSQNPRHKITKRGQNVTFRCDPISEHNRLYWYRQTLGQGPEFLTYFQNEAQLEKSRLLSDRFSAERPKGSFSTLEIQRTEQGDSAMYLCASSTRTGLSDEQFFGPGTRLTVL.